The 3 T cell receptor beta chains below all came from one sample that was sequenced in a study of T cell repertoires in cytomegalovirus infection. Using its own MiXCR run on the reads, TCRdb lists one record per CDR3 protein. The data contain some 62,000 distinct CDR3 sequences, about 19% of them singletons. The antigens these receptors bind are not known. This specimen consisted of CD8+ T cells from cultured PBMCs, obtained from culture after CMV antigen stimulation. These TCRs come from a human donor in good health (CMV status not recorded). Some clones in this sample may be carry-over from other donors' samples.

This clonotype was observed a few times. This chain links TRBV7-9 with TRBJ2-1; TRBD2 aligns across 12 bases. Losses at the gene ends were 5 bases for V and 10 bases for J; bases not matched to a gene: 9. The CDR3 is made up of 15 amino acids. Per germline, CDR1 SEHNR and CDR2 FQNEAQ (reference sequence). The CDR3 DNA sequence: TGTGCCAGCAGCCGGACTAGCGGGAACTCCCTAGAGCAGTTCTTC. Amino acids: CASSRTSGNSLEQFF. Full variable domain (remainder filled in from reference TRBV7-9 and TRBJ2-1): DTGVSQNPRHKITKRGQNVTFRCDPISEHNRLYWYRQTLGQGPEFLTYFQNEAQLEKSRLLSDRFSAERPKGSFSTLEIQRTEQGDSAMYLCASSRTSGNSLEQFFGPGTRLTVL.

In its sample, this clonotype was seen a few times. CDR3 loop: CASGSRGNNSPLHF. The CDR3 coding sequence is TGTGCCAGCGGGTCCAGGGGTAACAATTCACCCCTCCACTTT. This rearrangement joins TRBV11-1 to TRBJ1-6, with D possibly matching TRBD1 (6 bases). The V end lost 8 bases, the J end lost 7 bases, and 15 bases lay between the germline ends. Germline V gene data show CDR1 as SGHAT and CDR2 as FQDESV (reference sequence). This CDR3 spans 14 amino acids.

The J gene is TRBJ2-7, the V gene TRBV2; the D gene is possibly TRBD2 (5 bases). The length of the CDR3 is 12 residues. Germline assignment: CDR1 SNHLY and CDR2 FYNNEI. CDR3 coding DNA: TGTGCTACCTTCGGGATTACCTACGAGCAGTACTTC. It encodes CATFGITYEQYF.